A selection of T cell receptor beta chains follows, all from one sample in a study of CD8 T cells in Susac syndrome. One entry per CDR3 protein, called by TCRdb with MiXCR from the immunoSEQ multiplex PCR reads. This sample has some 130,000 distinct CDR3 sequences, with around 95% found just once. The sequenced sample consisted of CD8+ T cells from PBMCs. These receptors originate from a human donor with Susac syndrome. Both conserved end residues are part of each CDR3. Fields, in order: V gene, clone size, J gene, D gene, CDR3 protein, CDR3 DNA. D genes are given only for firm matches. Only some rows state a clone size, as once, few, many or a class for expanded clones.

TRBV27	once	TRBJ2-3	TRBD1	CATKTGGLITDTQYF	TGTGCCACCAAAACAGGGGGCTTGATCACAGATACGCAGTATTTT
TRBV11-2	-	TRBJ1-1	-	CASSYRTGVNTEAFF	TGTGCCAGCAGCTATAGGACGGGAGTGAACACTGAAGCTTTCTTT
TRBV30	-	TRBJ2-4	-	CAWSDRDGEIQYF	TGTGCCTGGAGTGATAGGGACGGAGAGATTCAGTACTTC
TRBV12-3/TRBV12-4	-	TRBJ2-1	-	CASSSSPLTYSYNEQFF	TGTGCCAGCAGCTCTTCCCCTCTTACCTACTCCTACAATGAGCAGTTCTTC
TRBV5-1	-	TRBJ2-1	-	CASSPGDGGNNEQFF	TGCGCCAGCAGCCCAGGGGACGGGGGGAACAATGAGCAGTTCTTC
TRBV27	once	TRBJ2-2	-	CASNANTGELFF	TGTGCCAGCAATGCGAACACCGGGGAGCTGTTTTTT
TRBV6-1	-	TRBJ2-2	TRBD2	CASTNRLAGITGELFF	TGTGCCAGCACCAATCGACTAGCGGGGATCACCGGGGAGCTGTTTTTT
TRBV3-1	-	TRBJ2-7	TRBD2	CASSFGLVAYEQYF	TGTGCCAGCAGCTTTGGACTAGTCGCCTACGAGCAGTACTTC
TRBV30	once	TRBJ2-3	-	CAWSGGGVNSDTQYF	TGTGCCTGGTCAGGAGGGGGGGTGAATTCCGATACGCAGTATTTT
TRBV20-1	-	TRBJ2-1	-	CSARGPSGTSRMEQFF	TGCAGTGCTAGAGGACCGTCCGGGACTTCGCGAATGGAGCAGTTCTTC
TRBV27	once	TRBJ2-3	TRBD1	CASSPSRTGSTDTQYF	TGTGCCAGCAGCCCGTCGAGGACAGGGAGCACAGATACGCAGTATTTT
TRBV18	-	TRBJ2-4	TRBD2	CASSPPREGWNIQYF	TGTGCCAGCTCACCACCCAGGGAGGGCTGGAACATTCAGTACTTC
TRBV27	-	TRBJ2-5	TRBD1	CASSNRGLETQYF	TGTGCCAGCAGTAACAGGGGCTTGGAGACCCAGTACTTC
TRBV6-5	-	TRBJ1-1	-	CASSYGLGGNTEAFF	TGTGCCAGCAGTTACGGTCTGGGGGGGAACACTGAAGCTTTCTTT
TRBV6-5	-	TRBJ1-1	-	CASSYNGGPNTEAFF	TGTGCCAGCAGTTACAATGGAGGCCCGAACACTGAAGCTTTCTTT
TRBV24-1	-	TRBJ2-1	-	CATSDPVAAYNEQFF	TGTGCCACCAGTGATCCGGTGGCAGCCTACAATGAGCAGTTCTTC
TRBV20-1	once	TRBJ1-5	-	CSASDRVNQPQHF	TGCAGTGCTAGTGATCGCGTCAATCAGCCCCAGCATTTT
TRBV6-1	-	TRBJ1-4	-	CASSERPGTNEKLFF	TGTGCCAGCAGTGAACGACCCGGAACCAATGAAAAACTGTTTTTT
TRBV4-1	-	TRBJ2-2	TRBD1	CASSPGQGAAGELFF	TGCGCCAGCAGCCCGGGACAGGGGGCTGCCGGGGAGCTGTTTTTT
TRBV4-1	-	TRBJ2-2	TRBD2	CASSRLAGNTGELFF	TGCGCCAGCAGTCGACTAGCGGGAAACACCGGGGAGCTGTTTTTT
TRBV27	-	TRBJ2-2	-	CASSFGGGTGELFF	TGTGCCAGCAGTTTCGGGGGTGGCACCGGGGAGCTGTTTTTT
TRBV12-3/TRBV12-4	-	TRBJ1-2	TRBD1	CASDEQGAGYGYTF	TGTGCCAGCGACGAACAGGGGGCGGGCTATGGCTACACCTTC
TRBV6-1	-	TRBJ1-1	-	CASTYRVIEAFF	TGTGCCAGCACTTACAGGGTCATTGAAGCTTTCTTT
TRBV19	-	TRBJ2-5	TRBD1	CASSMDRGVEKTQYF	TGTGCCAGTAGTATGGACAGGGGTGTGGAAAAGACCCAGTACTTC
TRBV3-1	few	TRBJ2-7	-	CASSQVELSYEQYF	TGTGCCAGCAGCCAAGTGGAGCTCTCCTACGAGCAGTACTTC
TRBV7-9	-	TRBJ1-1	TRBD1	CASSLGQGLTEAFF	TGTGCCAGCAGTTTGGGACAGGGGCTCACTGAAGCTTTCTTT
TRBV7-9	-	TRBJ2-5	-	CASSPDLQETQYF	TGTGCCAGCAGTCCTGACCTACAAGAGACCCAGTACTTC
TRBV21-1	-	TRBJ1-5	-	CASTRVGQADQPQHF	TGTGCCAGCACCCGAGTGGGACAGGCCGATCAGCCCCAGCATTTT
TRBV4-1	few	TRBJ1-5	-	CASSQGPWDDQPQHF	TGCGCCAGCAGCCAAGGTCCGTGGGACGATCAGCCCCAGCATTTT
TRBV7-8	-	TRBJ2-5	TRBD2	CASSSGTRLEETQYF	TGTGCCAGCAGCTCCGGGACTAGATTAGAAGAGACCCAGTACTTC
TRBV6-5	few	TRBJ2-5	-	CASSYQETQYF	TGTGCCAGCAGTTATCAAGAGACCCAGTACTTC
TRBV29-1	-	TRBJ1-2	TRBD1	CSVDDRASEYYGYTF	TGCAGCGTTGATGACAGGGCCTCCGAGTACTATGGCTACACCTTC
TRBV2	-	TRBJ1-5	-	CASSDGGREEQPQHF	TGTGCCAGCAGTGACGGAGGGAGGGAGGAACAGCCCCAGCATTTT
TRBV10-2	-	TRBJ2-2	TRBD2	CASGGSGSLRNTGELFF	TGCGCCAGCGGGGGGAGCGGGAGTCTAAGGAACACCGGGGAGCTGTTTTTT
TRBV4-2	-	TRBJ2-6	-	CASSQIAGLGANVLTF	TGTGCCAGCAGCCAAATCGCGGGCCTTGGGGCCAACGTCCTGACTTTC
TRBV20-1	-	TRBJ2-1	-	CSARDRLGANEQFF	TGCAGTGCTAGAGATAGATTGGGGGCTAATGAGCAGTTCTTC
TRBV30	-	TRBJ2-6	-	CAWSPLPGANVLTF	TGTGCCTGGAGTCCCCTCCCTGGGGCCAACGTCCTGACTTTC
TRBV4-1	-	TRBJ2-7	-	CASSQVSTGSYEQYF	TGCGCCAGCAGCCAAGTGAGTACGGGATCCTACGAGCAGTACTTC
TRBV29-1	-	TRBJ1-2	-	CSVDSQGTESNYGYTF	TGCAGCGTTGATTCACAGGGCACGGAGTCAAACTATGGCTACACCTTC
TRBV12-5	-	TRBJ1-5	TRBD1	CASSLQGAGNQPQHF	TGTGCTAGTTCTTTACAGGGGGCTGGCAATCAGCCCCAGCATTTT
TRBV4-1	-	TRBJ2-7	-	CASRLGGGDEQYF	TGCGCCAGCAGATTAGGGGGGGGCGACGAGCAGTACTTC
TRBV20-1	-	TRBJ2-3	TRBD2	CSADPGLAGGPPDTDTQYF	TGCAGTGCCGATCCGGGACTAGCGGGAGGGCCCCCTGACACAGATACGCAGTATTTT
TRBV29-1	once	TRBJ2-1	TRBD1	CSGGTGGKDEQFF	TGCAGCGGGGGGACAGGGGGTAAAGATGAGCAGTTCTTC